A single sample is the source of the 17 T cell receptor beta chains below, sequenced in a study of T cells in women clearing cervical HPV infection. Assay used: immunoSEQ multiplex PCR; TCRdb lists only in-frame clones, some missing. This sample's clone table lists about 22,000 clones. The sequenced sample consisted of blood buffy coat. Source of these receptors: a woman between 18 and 75 years old with a cervical HPV16 infection that either progressed to CIN3+ or cleared (not recorded which).

In the case of this clone: The read ends 3 residues before the CDR3 terminus; that terminus is restored from the germline J gene. This chain connects TRBV5-1 to TRBJ1-5, with D maybe TRBD1 (6 bases). The CDR3 is made up of 14 amino acids. The germline V and J ends were trimmed by 10 bases and 4 bases, with 18 bases remaining between them. Germline V gene data show CDR1 as SGHRS and CDR2 as YFSETQ. The covered CDR3 bases are TGCGCCCATCCTTGCGGGAGGGGGAATCAGCCC. Protein product: CAHPCGRGNQP. The whole CDR3 protein reads CAHPCGRGNQPQHF.

The CDR3 protein is CASSFLQGMSYEQYF. CDR3 bases read: TGTGCCAGCAGCTTTTTACAGGGAATGTCCTACGAG. This chain connects TRBV5-5 to TRBJ2-7, with D perhaps TRBD1 (6 bases). The sequence runs out 3 residues before the end of the CDR3; the remainder is reconstructed from the germline J gene. The germline CDR1 and CDR2 sequences are SGHKS and YYEKEE (reference sequence). The V end was cut by 2 bases, the J end by 1 base, with 13 bases between. The length of the CDR3 is 15 residues.

With respect to this clone: With the read ending 3 residues before the CDR3 end, the germline J gene is used to fill in that end. The rearrangement uses TRBV5-1 and TRBJ1-4; D is unclear. CDR1 is SGHRS, CDR2 YFSETQ, per germline. The CDR3 is made up of 14 amino acids. This CDR3 is CASSLGQYNSPLFF. The part of the CDR3 DNA that was read is TGCGCCAGCAGCTTGGGGCAGTATAATTCACCA.

A note on this clone: With the read ending 3 residues before the CDR3 end, the germline J gene is used to fill in that end. The chain joins TRBV29-1 to TRBJ2-3; TRBD2 might be the D (6 bases). The CDR3 totals 13 residues. Germline V gene data show CDR1 as SQVTM and CDR2 as ANQGSEA. The CDR3 DNA, read in part, is TGCAGCGTTGAAGGGGACTTCGAGGGGACG. It encodes CSVEGDFEGT. The complete CDR3 reads CSVEGDFEGTQYF.

On this clone: Read data end 3 residues before the CDR3 end; the end is taken from the germline J gene. The gene calls are TRBV19 and TRBJ1-1; tentative D call: TRBD1 (5 bases). Germline V gene sequence: CDR1 LNHDA, CDR2 SQIVND (reference sequence). V was shortened by 6 bases and J by 4 bases, with 18 bases between the two germline ends. The CDR3 covers 15 residues. The CDR3 sequence: CASSPERAGSTEAFF. Incomplete CDR3 DNA: TGTGCCAGTAGCCCCGAACGGGCAGGGAGCACTGAA.

On this clone itself: The missing CDR3 end, 3 residues past where the read stops, is filled in from the germline J gene. The J gene is TRBJ2-2, the V gene TRBV6-4; tentatively, D is TRBD1 or TRBD2 (5 bases each). The germline V gene encodes CDR1 MRHNA and CDR2 SNTAGT. The CDR3 extends over 14 amino acids. The sequenced CDR3 bases are TGTGCCAGCAGTGAGGACAACTACGGGAAACCG. It is translated as CASSEDNYGKP. The CDR3 reads in full as CASSEDNYGKPLFF.

Points on this clone: Read data end 3 residues before the CDR3 end; the end is taken from the germline J gene. The chain carries TRBV27 and TRBJ2-2, with 8 bases aligning to TRBD1. V shed 7 bases, J shed 8 bases, and the junction held 9 bases outside the gene matches. CDR1 and CDR2 from the germline V gene are MNHEY and SMNVEV (reference sequence). The CDR3 is 14 residues long. The CDR3 DNA, read in part, is TGTGCCAGCACCTTACAGGGGGTTCATGGGGAG. Its translation is CASTLQGVHGE. The whole CDR3 reads CASTLQGVHGELFF.

As regards this clone: The missing CDR3 end, 3 residues past where the read stops, is filled in from the germline J gene. The chain carries TRBV5-5 and TRBJ2-1, with 8 positions matching TRBD2. Per germline, CDR1 SGHKS and CDR2 YYEKEE (reference sequence). CDR3 length: 14 residues. V was clipped by 7 bases and J by 3 bases; unmatched bases: 6. CDR3 loop: CASLTSVGYNEQFF. The covered CDR3 bases are TGTGCCAGCTTGACTAGCGTTGGCTACAATGAG.

Measured by frequency, this clone is medium-sized (0.01 to 0.1%). The CDR3 extends 3 residues past the end of the read, so its final part is completed from the germline J gene. The gene calls are TRBV10-3 and TRBJ2-3; 10 nucleotides line up with TRBD2. The CDR3 spans 15 residues. The germline V gene encodes CDR1 ENHRY and CDR2 SYGVKD. The V gene end was trimmed by 7 bases and the J gene end by 6 bases; junction bases not matched to a gene: 10. The part of the CDR3 DNA that was read is TGTGCCATCACCGTAAAGCGGGAGGGTGTTGATACG. This sequence encodes CAITVKREGVDT. The CDR3 in its entirety is CAITVKREGVDTQYF.

Notes on this clone: The read ends 3 residues early relative to the CDR3; the germline J gene fills the gap. The V and J genes are TRBV7-7 and TRBJ1-2; D uncertain. In germline, CDR1 is SSHAT, CDR2 FNYEAQ (reference sequence). This CDR3 region has 15 residues. The DNA read from the CDR3 is TGTGCCAGCAGCTTAGCTAGCGGGGTCTCCTACGAC. Translated, it gives CASSLASGVSYD. The entire CDR3 sequence reads CASSLASGVSYDYTF.

Concerning this clone: The read is 3 residues too short to cover the CDR3 end, so that end is filled in from the germline J gene. The sample contains more than one DNA sequence encoding this CDR3. This sequence joins TRBV20-1 and TRBJ1-2; 9 bases agree with TRBD1. The CDR3 totals 14 residues. With 2 bases clipped from V and 1 base from J, the junction kept 2 bases outside the gene matches. The germline V gene encodes CDR1 DFQATT and CDR2 SNEGSKA (reference sequence). CDR3 bases read: TGCAGTGCTAGACGGACAGGGGTTAACTATGGC. Encoded protein: CSARRTGVNYG. The full CDR3 reads CSARRTGVNYGYTF.

As to this clone: The CDR3 end lies 3 residues beyond the end of the read and is filled in from the germline J gene. This sequence joins TRBV20-1 and TRBJ1-2, with D perhaps TRBD1 (5 bases). The V end lost 4 bases, the J end lost 4 bases, and 13 bases lay between the germline ends. Germline V gene lookup returns CDR1 DFQATT and CDR2 SNEGSKA (reference sequence). The CDR3 spans 13 residues. CDR3 in amino acids: CSAKRGGSYGYTF. The sequenced part of the CDR3 DNA is TGCAGTGCTAAACGGGGGGGGTCCTATGGC.

Points on this clone: One junction end does not reproduce the germline sequence, and a read error may be involved. The CDR3 is CASSLTGGNEKLFF. Incomplete CDR3 DNA: TGCGCCAGCAGCTTGACAGGGGGTAATGAAAAG. This chain joins TRBV4-2 and TRBJ2-2, with TRBD1 matching 9 bases. The observed sequence ends 3 residues before the CDR3 terminus, with the missing tail filled in from the germline J gene. Germline loops: CDR1 LGHNA, CDR2 YNFKEQ. This CDR3 has 14 amino acids.

To note about this clone: The read stops 3 residues short of the end of the CDR3; the missing end is completed from the germline J gene. This CDR3 is also generated by other DNA sequences in the sample. V gene TRBV18 combines with J gene TRBJ1-3; 8 bases line up with TRBD1. Germline values: CDR1 KGHSH, CDR2 LQKENI. The CDR3 totals 15 residues. V lost 4 bases and J lost 0; bases outside the gene matches: 2. The CDR3 spells CASSQGQDSGNTIYF. Incomplete CDR3 DNA: TGTGCCAGCTCACAGGGACAGGACTCTGGAAACACC.

On this clone: With the read ending 3 residues before the CDR3 end, the germline J gene is used to fill in that end. The gene calls are TRBV7-9 and TRBJ2-7; no clear D gene. Trimming cost V 2 bases and J 2 bases, with 7 bases left between them. Per germline, CDR1 SEHNR and CDR2 FQNEAQ (reference sequence). This CDR3 has 13 amino acids. The chain's CDR3 is CASSLIGPYEQYF. The CDR3 DNA, read in part, is TGTGCCAGCAGCTTAATTGGGCCCTACGAG.

Of note for this clone: The read gets to within 3 residues of the CDR3 end, and the germline J gene fills in the rest. The V call is TRBV18, the J call TRBJ2-3; D remains ambiguous. Trimming removed 4 bases from V and 7 bases from J, with 15 bases in between. The length of the CDR3 is 14 residues. CDR1 is KGHSH and CDR2 is LQKENI in the germline V gene. The covered CDR3 bases are TGTGCCAGCTCACTTACCTTAGACTCCTATACG. Translation gives CASSLTLDSYT. The entire CDR3 reads CASSLTLDSYTQYF.

Turning to this clone: The read ends 3 residues early relative to the CDR3; the germline J gene fills the gap. The J gene is TRBJ1-1, the V gene TRBV7-9; 7 bases are shared with TRBD1. This CDR3 is built from 15 residues. Germline CDR1 is SEHNR and CDR2 is FQNEAQ (reference sequence). Losses at the gene ends were 0 bases for V and 1 base for J; bases not matched to a gene: 2. The sequenced part of the CDR3 DNA is TGTGCCAGCAGCTTAGCCCGGGACAGGAACACTGAA. Its protein is CASSLARDRNTE. The CDR3 reads in full as CASSLARDRNTEAFF.